These 21 T cell receptor beta chains originate from one sample sequenced in a study of T cells after yellow fever vaccination. From the 5' RACE reads, TCRdb called clonotypes with MiXCR, one entry per CDR3 protein. The sample yields about 170,000 distinct CDR3 sequences, approximately 10% seen once. Sequenced material: CD8+ T cells sorted from PBMCs, taken 15 days after the yellow fever booster vaccination. The receptors derive from a man between 18 and 35 years old who received the YFV17D yellow fever vaccine.

The chain employs TRBV19 and TRBJ1-2; tentative D call: TRBD1 (6 bases). The CDR3 contains 16 residues. CDR1 and CDR2 (germline): LNHDA, SQIVND (reference sequence). Trimming removed 1 base from V and 3 bases from J, with 15 bases in between. CDR3 residues: CASSIGLRGGYYGYTF. The CDR3 nucleotides read TGTGCCAGTAGTATAGGACTCCGGGGGGGCTACTATGGCTACACCTTC.

V and J are TRBV24-1 and TRBJ2-5; the D is unclear. Trimming pared 2 bases from V and 0 bases from J, leaving 6 bases between. This CDR3 has 14 amino acids. The germline V gene has CDR1 KGHDR and CDR2 SFDVKD. For the CDR3, the DNA is TGTGCCACCAGTGATTCCCGGGACCAAGAGACCCAGTACTTC. Its protein is CATSDSRDQETQYF.

The rearrangement links TRBV4-3 to TRBJ1-4; D uncertain. Trimming removed 3 bases from V and 7 bases from J, with 15 bases in between. The CDR3 loop spans 15 amino acids. The germline V gene has CDR1 LGHNA and CDR2 YSLEER. CDR3 amino acids: CASSQGLRPIEKLFF. The DNA for the CDR3 is TGCGCCAGCAGCCAGGGCTTGCGCCCCATTGAAAAACTGTTTTTT.

This clonotype was seen more than once but under ten times. The CDR3 DNA reads as TGTGCCAGCAGCCAAGGTCTGGAGGAGCAGTACTTC. As protein: CASSQGLEEQYF. This chain uses TRBV4-2 with TRBJ2-7, with D hard to call. CDR3 length: 12 amino acids. The ends were cut back, 1 base at V and 7 bases at J, with 8 bases in the middle. Germline CDR1 reads LGHNA; CDR2 reads YNFKEQ.

This clonotype was seen more than once but under ten times. The chain joins TRBV6-2 or TRBV6-3 to TRBJ2-5, with 7 bases matching TRBD1. V trimming: 6 bases; J trimming: 1 base; junction bases outside the gene matches: 2. Germline values: CDR1 MNHEY, CDR2 SVGEGT. This CDR3 spans 13 amino acids. CDR3 DNA: TGTGCCAGCAGGGGGGACAGCCAAGAGACCCAGTACTTC. Its translation: CASRGDSQETQYF.

The chain employs TRBV7-9 and TRBJ2-3; 9 positions agree with TRBD1. Unmatched junction bases numbered 18, after V lost 5 bases and J lost 3 bases. The CDR3 loop spans 19 amino acids. The germline V gene has CDR1 SEHNR and CDR2 FQNEAQ (reference sequence). Here the CDR3 DNA reads TGTGCCAGCAGCGGCGGGGGACAGGGCGGGATTTCGTGGACAGATACGCAGTATTTT. This sequence encodes CASSGGGQGGISWTDTQYF.

The V and J genes are TRBV11-2 and TRBJ2-2; D unclear. Germline V gene data show CDR1 as SGHAT and CDR2 as FQNNGV. V was shortened by 3 bases and J by 5 bases, with 10 bases between the two germline ends. This CDR3 comprises 14 residues. The CDR3 bases are TGTGCCAGCAGCTTTCACAGAGGAACCGGGGAGCTGTTTTTT. It yields the protein CASSFHRGTGELFF.

The chain couples TRBV29-1 to TRBJ1-2, with D unclear. Germline V lookup: CDR1 SQVTM, CDR2 ANQGSEA. This CDR3 has 12 amino acids. V lost 4 bases and J lost 8, with 14 bases in between. The CDR3 is CSVVRLFRGYTF. In nucleotides, the CDR3 is TGCAGCGTTGTAAGACTGTTCCGGGGCTACACCTTC.

The chain carries TRBV10-3 and TRBJ1-5; D ambiguous. The germline gives CDR1 ENHRY, CDR2 SYGVKD. This CDR3 is 15 amino acids long. V was trimmed by 4 bases and J by 0 bases, leaving 10 bases between them. DNA of the CDR3: TGTGCCATCAGTGTAAACGGAGATAGCAATCAGCCCCAGCATTTT. Its protein product is CAISVNGDSNQPQHF.

The count of this clonotype is one. The junction departs from germline at one end; a sequencing error may be responsible. This chain links TRBV7-2 with TRBJ2-3; 12 nucleotides line up with TRBD2. Germline V gene data show CDR1 as SGHTA and CDR2 as FQGNSA. The CDR3 consists of 15 residues. In nucleotides, the CDR3 is TGTGCCAGCAGCCCTCTAGCGGGGGGGGGCGATACGGAGTATTTT. Its protein is CASSPLAGGGDTEYF.

The table lists this clonotype with a few counts. The chain links TRBV29-1 to TRBJ1-1; possibly TRBD1 for D (5 bases). The CDR3 consists of 12 residues. Trimming stripped 6 bases from V and 5 bases from J, with 13 bases between. The germline V gene encodes CDR1 SQVTM and CDR2 ANQGSEA. The DNA of the CDR3 is TGCAGCGTATTCCCGGGGGGAACTGAAGCTTTCTTT. It yields the protein CSVFPGGTEAFF.

V and J are TRBV13 and TRBJ2-5; 8 nucleotides match TRBD1. The CDR3 covers 15 residues. Per germline, CDR1 PRHDT and CDR2 FYEKMQ (reference sequence). V trimming: 2 bases; J trimming: 3 bases; junction bases outside the gene matches: 5. CDR3 region: CASSLRQGLKETQYF. CDR3 nucleotides: TGTGCCAGCAGCTTACGACAGGGGTTAAAAGAGACCCAGTACTTC.

The J gene is TRBJ2-1, the V gene TRBV6-5; the D call may be TRBD1 or TRBD2 (5 bases each). Trimming pared 6 bases from V and 8 bases from J, leaving 14 bases between. CDR3 length equals 13 residues. CDR1 and CDR2 (germline): MNHEY, SVGAGI. The chain's CDR3 is CASRAREIHEQFF. The DNA for the CDR3 is TGTGCCAGCAGAGCCAGGGAGATTCATGAGCAGTTCTTC.

The rearrangement uses TRBV20-1 and TRBJ1-5, with D perhaps matching TRBD1 (5 bases). This CDR3 region has 18 residues. Looked up from germline, CDR1 is DFQATT and CDR2 is SNEGSKA (reference sequence). V lost 1 base to trimming and J lost 3 bases, with 22 bases between them. CDR3 sequence: CSARVLVRDEYPNQPQHF. CDR3 nucleotides: TGCAGTGCTAGAGTATTGGTCAGGGACGAATATCCCAATCAGCCCCAGCATTTT.

This clonotype showed up just a few times. Here the CDR3 reads CASRSDKVAEAFF. In DNA form, the CDR3 reads TGTGCCAGCAGGTCAGACAAGGTAGCTGAAGCTTTCTTT. The chain employs TRBV6-5 and TRBJ1-1; no firm D call. V was trimmed by 6 bases and J by 6 bases, leaving 14 bases between them. Germline V gives CDR1 MNHEY, CDR2 SVGAGI. This CDR3 comprises 13 residues.

This clonotype was counted between two and nine times. The CDR3 DNA follows: TGTGCCAGCAGTGATCAATCGGAGACCCAGTACTTC. Its translation: CASSDQSETQYF. This chain links TRBV7-9 with TRBJ2-5; no definite D call. Germline CDR1 SEHNR, CDR2 FQNEAQ (reference sequence). Trimming cost V 6 bases and J 5 bases, with 10 bases left between them. CDR3 length equals 12 residues. Combining the CDR3 with reference TRBV7-9 and TRBJ2-5 gives the whole variable domain DTGVSQNPRHKITKRGQNVTFRCDPISEHNRLYWYRQTLGQGPEFLTYFQNEAQLEKSRLLSDRFSAERPKGSFSTLEIQRTEQGDSAMYLCASSDQSETQYFGPGTRLLVL.

V gene TRBV7-8 combines with J gene TRBJ2-5, with D maybe TRBD1 (5 bases). V was trimmed by 5 bases and J by 0 bases, leaving 13 bases between them. Looked up from germline, CDR1 is SGHVS and CDR2 is FQNEAQ. This CDR3 region has 15 residues. CDR3: CASSLRTMYQETQYF. The CDR3, as DNA: TGTGCCAGCAGCCTCCGGACAATGTACCAAGAGACCCAGTACTTC.

There are a few counts of this clonotype. This chain links TRBV10-2 with TRBJ1-1; no clear D gene. From germline, CDR1 is WSHSY and CDR2 SAAADI. The CDR3 extends over 15 amino acids. Trimming left V 3 bases short and J 0 bases short, with 11 bases between. The CDR3, as DNA: TGCGCCAGCAGTGATGGTTTAGCCCTGAACACTGAAGCTTTCTTT. Residues: CASSDGLALNTEAFF.

This clonotype was recorded a few times. V usage is TRBV6-2 or TRBV6-3 and J usage is TRBJ2-1; 10 positions match TRBD2. Unmatched junction bases numbered 9, after V lost 3 bases and J lost 7 bases. The CDR3 sequence is 16 residues long. Germline CDR1 reads MNHEY; CDR2 reads SVGEGT. CDR3 sequence reads: CASSYLVAGGRNEQFF. CDR3 sequence (DNA): TGTGCCAGCAGTTATCTGGTAGCGGGGGGAAGGAATGAGCAGTTCTTC.

This chain uses TRBV7-9 with TRBJ2-1; 9 bases match TRBD2. Germline assignment: CDR1 SEHNR and CDR2 FQNEAQ (reference sequence). V lost 7 bases, J lost 2 bases, and 3 bases stayed unmatched. The CDR3 has 14 residues. In nucleotides, the CDR3 is TGTGCCAGCAATAAGCGGGGGGCCTACAATGAGCAGTTCTTC. It yields the protein CASNKRGAYNEQFF.

The chain uses TRBV28 and TRBJ1-5, with 7 bases identical to TRBD1. Germline V gene lookup returns CDR1 MDHEN and CDR2 SYDVKM. This CDR3 has 15 residues. Germline trimming cut 6 bases from V and 6 bases from J; bases unmatched to any gene: 11. The chain's CDR3 is CASSQDRIRGQPQHF. CDR3 in DNA: TGTGCCAGCAGCCAGGACAGGATTCGGGGTCAGCCCCAGCATTTT.